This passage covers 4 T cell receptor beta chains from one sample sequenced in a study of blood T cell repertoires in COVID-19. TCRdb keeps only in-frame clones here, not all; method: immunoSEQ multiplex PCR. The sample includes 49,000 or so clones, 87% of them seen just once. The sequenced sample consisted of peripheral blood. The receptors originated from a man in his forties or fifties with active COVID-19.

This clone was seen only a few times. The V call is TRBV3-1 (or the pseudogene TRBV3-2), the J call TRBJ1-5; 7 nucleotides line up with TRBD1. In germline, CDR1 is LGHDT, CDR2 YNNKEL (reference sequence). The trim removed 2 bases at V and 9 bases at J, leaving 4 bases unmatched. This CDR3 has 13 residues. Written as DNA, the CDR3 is TGTGCCAGCAGCCAATGGACAGGCGGGCCCCAGCATTTT. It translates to CASSQWTGGPQHF.

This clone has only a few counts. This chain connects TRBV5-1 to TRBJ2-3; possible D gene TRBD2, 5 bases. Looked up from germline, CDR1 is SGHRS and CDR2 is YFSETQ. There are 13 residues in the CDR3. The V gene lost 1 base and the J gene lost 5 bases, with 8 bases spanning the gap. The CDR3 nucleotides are TGCGCCAGCAGCTTGCAGGAGGTAGATACGCAGTATTTT. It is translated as CASSLQEVDTQYF.

This CDR3 reads CASSYSTGGDSPLHF. The CDR3 DNA reads TGTGCCAGCAGTTACTCGACTGGAGGGGATTCACCCCTCCACTTT. The V and J genes are TRBV6-5 and TRBJ1-6; TRBD1 is a possible D gene (5 bases). This CDR3 spans 15 amino acids. Between the trimmed V and J ends, which lost 0 bases and 8 bases, there was a span of 11 bases. CDR1 is MNHEY and CDR2 is SVGAGI in the germline V gene.

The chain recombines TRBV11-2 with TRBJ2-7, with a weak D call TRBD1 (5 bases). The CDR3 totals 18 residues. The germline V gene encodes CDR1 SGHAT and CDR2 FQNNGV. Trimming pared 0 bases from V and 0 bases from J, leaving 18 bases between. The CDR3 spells CASSLDLIGGATSYEQYF. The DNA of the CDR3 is TGTGCCAGCAGCTTAGATCTAATTGGTGGGGCGACCTCCTACGAGCAGTACTTC.